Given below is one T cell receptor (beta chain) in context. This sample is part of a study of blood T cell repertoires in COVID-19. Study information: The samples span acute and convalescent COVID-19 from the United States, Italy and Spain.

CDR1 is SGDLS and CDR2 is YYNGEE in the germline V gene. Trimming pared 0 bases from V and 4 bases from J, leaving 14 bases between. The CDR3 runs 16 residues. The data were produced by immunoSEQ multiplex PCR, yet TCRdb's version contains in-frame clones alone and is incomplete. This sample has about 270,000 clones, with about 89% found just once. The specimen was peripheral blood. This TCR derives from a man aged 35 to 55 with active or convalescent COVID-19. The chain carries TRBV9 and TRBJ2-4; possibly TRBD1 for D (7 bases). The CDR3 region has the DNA TGTGCCAGCAGCGTAGCTGAGGGGGCGGGAAAAAACATTCAGTACTTC. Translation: CASSVAEGAGKNIQYF. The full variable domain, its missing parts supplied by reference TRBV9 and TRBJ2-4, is DSGVTQTPKHLITATGQRVTLRCSPRSGDLSVYWYQQSLDQGLQFLIQYYNGEERAKGNILERFSAQQFPDLHSELNLSSLELGDSALYFCASSVAEGAGKNIQYFGAGTRLSVL.